Listed here are 18 T cell receptor beta chains from one sample, sequenced in a study of blood T cell repertoires in COVID-19. The protocol was immunoSEQ multiplex PCR, while the TCRdb copy is restricted to in-frame clones and leaves out a portion. Of fewer than 500,000 clones listed, about 90% are singletons. The sequencing input was PBMCs or T cells enriched from blood (not recorded which). Receptors originate from a woman aged 18 to 35 with acute COVID-19.

The chain joins TRBV14 to TRBJ1-4, with D tentatively TRBD1 (5 bases). Germline CDR1 SGHDN, CDR2 FVKESK. The V end lost 5 bases, the J end lost 12 bases, and 13 bases lay between the germline ends. CDR3 length: 12 residues. The CDR3 DNA reads as TGTGCCAGCAGCTCAGCGGGGGTACAACTGTTTTTT. Encoded protein: CASSSAGVQLFF.

The rearrangement links TRBV7-2 to TRBJ2-2; TRBD2 agrees at 8 bases. CDR3 length equals 15 residues. J was trimmed by 4 bases and V by 5 bases; bases with no gene match: 6. CDR1 SGHTA and CDR2 FQGNSA come from the germline V gene. CDR3 DNA: TGTGCCAGCAGCCCTGGACTAGCTAGCACCGGGGAGCTGTTTTTT. This codes for CASSPGLASTGELFF.

The chain carries TRBV9 and TRBJ1-4; D perhaps matches TRBD1 (6 bases). The ends were cut back, 0 bases at V and 2 bases at J, with 11 bases in the middle. The CDR3 has 16 residues. Per germline, CDR1 SGDLS and CDR2 YYNGEE. The CDR3 reads CASSVGGGGTNEKLFF. The CDR3 region has the DNA TGTGCCAGCAGCGTAGGTGGGGGCGGCACTAATGAAAAACTGTTTTTT.

This clone has only a few counts. The chain is built from TRBV29-1 and TRBJ2-4, with TRBD1 matching over 9 bases. The trim removed 7 bases at V and 0 bases at J, leaving 13 bases unmatched. CDR1 SQVTM and CDR2 ANQGSEA come from the germline V gene. CDR3 length: 17 residues. The CDR3 sequence is CSAYTQGAGLAKNIQYF. CDR3 bases: TGCAGCGCTTACACACAGGGGGCGGGACTAGCCAAAAACATTCAGTACTTC. Full variable domain (missing parts from reference TRBV29-1 and TRBJ2-4): SAVISQKPSRDICQRGTSLTIQCQVDSQVTMMFWYRQQPGQSLTLIATANQGSEATYESGFVIDKFPISRPNLTFSTLTVSNMSPEDSSIYLCSAYTQGAGLAKNIQYFGAGTRLSVL.

The chain is built from TRBV10-2 and TRBJ1-5, with D possibly being TRBD1 (6 bases). The germline CDR1 and CDR2 sequences are WSHSY and SAAADI. The CDR3 extends over 14 amino acids. Trimming took off 6 bases at V and 7 bases at J, with 16 bases between the two ends. The CDR3 region has the DNA TGCGCCAGCAGAGAGGGGCAGGGGAGCCAGCCCCAGCATTTT. It is translated as CASREGQGSQPQHF.

The rearrangement uses TRBV27 and TRBJ1-1; TRBD1 agrees at 9 bases. V shed 3 bases and J 1 base; nucleotides not matched to a gene: 9. This CDR3 is built from 17 residues. The germline V gene encodes CDR1 MNHEY and CDR2 SMNVEV (reference sequence). This chain's CDR3 is CASSFFRDREANTEAFF. In DNA form, the CDR3 reads TGTGCCAGCAGTTTCTTCCGGGACAGGGAGGCGAACACTGAAGCTTTCTTT.

The chain recombines TRBV3-1 (or the pseudogene TRBV3-2) with TRBJ1-3; D is unresolved. CDR1 and CDR2 (germline): LGHDT, YNNKEL (reference sequence). With 1 base removed from V and 4 bases from J, the gap between germline ends came to 11 bases. CDR3 size: 15 residues. The CDR3 region has the DNA TGTGCCAGCAGCCAAGTATACAGTTTCGGAAACACCATATATTTT. Protein: CASSQVYSFGNTIYF.

This CDR3 is CASSLDGRGGYEQYF. The CDR3 DNA reads as TGCGCCAGCAGCTTGGACGGGAGAGGTGGCTACGAGCAGTACTTC. The gene calls are TRBV5-1 and TRBJ2-7, with D maybe TRBD2 (6 bases). The CDR3 length is 15 residues. Trimming pared 0 bases from V and 3 bases from J, leaving 13 bases between. Looked up from germline, CDR1 is SGHRS and CDR2 is YFSETQ.

CDR3 in DNA: TGCGCCAGCAGCTCGACGGGACTTAGCGGGAATCGGTACGAGCAGTACTTC. Protein product: CASSSTGLSGNRYEQYF. The genes are TRBV5-1 and TRBJ2-7; 8 positions agree with TRBD2. This CDR3 is 17 amino acids long. Germline CDR1 SGHRS, CDR2 YFSETQ. With V trimmed by 3 bases and J by 4 bases, 15 bases remained unmatched. The full variable domain, with the rest looked up from reference TRBV5-1 and TRBJ2-7, is KAGVTQTPRYLIKTRGQQVTLSCSPISGHRSVSWYQQTPGQGLQFLFEYFSETQRNKGNFPGRFSGRQFSNSRSEMNVSTLELGDSALYLCASSSTGLSGNRYEQYFGPGTRLTVT.

The chain uses TRBV19 and TRBJ2-7, with D possibly being TRBD1 (5 bases). Trimming stripped 1 base from V and 4 bases from J, with 11 bases between. Looked up from germline, CDR1 is LNHDA and CDR2 is SQIVND (reference sequence). The CDR3 consists of 14 residues. CDR3 bases: TGTGCCAGTAGTATAGGTTCCAGGGTGTACGAGCAGTACTTC. Protein product: CASSIGSRVYEQYF.

Points on this clone: This sample also contains other DNA sequences that code for the same CDR3. The chain combines TRBV19 with TRBJ1-2; D is unresolved. The CDR3 loop spans 13 amino acids. The germline V gene encodes CDR1 LNHDA and CDR2 SQIVND (reference sequence). Trimming cost V 2 bases and J 2 bases, with 6 bases left between them. The DNA for the CDR3 is TGTGCCAGTAGTATAAGTCTAAACTATGGCTACACCTTC. Its translation is CASSISLNYGYTF.

This sequence joins TRBV5-1 and TRBJ2-2; D is possibly TRBD1 (5 bases). Germline assignment: CDR1 SGHRS and CDR2 YFSETQ. V dropped 0 bases and J dropped 4 bases, with 16 bases sitting between them. The CDR3 contains 17 residues. The CDR3 loop is CASSLELGASSTGELFF. Here the CDR3 DNA reads TGCGCCAGCAGCTTGGAGTTAGGGGCGTCGAGCACCGGGGAGCTGTTTTTT.

DNA of the CDR3: TGTGCCAGCAGCCGCAACCGTGGGGGGAGCGAGCAGTACTTC. It is translated as CASSRNRGGSEQYF. V and J are TRBV3-1 (or the pseudogene TRBV3-2) and TRBJ2-7; TRBD2 might be the D (6 bases). V lost 4 bases and J 6 bases, leaving 16 bases between the germline ends. This CDR3 comprises 14 residues. The germline V gene has CDR1 LGHDT and CDR2 YNNKEL (reference sequence).

The count of this clone is one. V gene TRBV6-5 combines with J gene TRBJ2-5; 7 positions match TRBD1. Trimming removed 7 bases from V and 7 bases from J; junction bases left unmatched: 9. Germline V lookup: CDR1 MNHEY, CDR2 SVGAGI. This CDR3 region has 13 residues. The CDR3 loop is CASMGQLETTQYF. The CDR3 nucleotides read TGTGCCAGCATGGGACAGCTAGAAACGACCCAGTACTTC.

CDR3 residues: CASSWRQGTEAFF. Here the CDR3 DNA reads TGTGCCAGTAGTTGGAGACAGGGAACTGAAGCTTTCTTT. V is TRBV19 and J is TRBJ1-1, with 7 bases lining up with TRBD1. CDR3 length: 13 amino acids. Unmatched junction bases numbered 5, after V lost 5 bases and J lost 5 bases. Germline V gene data show CDR1 as LNHDA and CDR2 as SQIVND (reference sequence).

This clone was recorded a few times. This chain uses TRBV11-3 with TRBJ2-7; tentative D call: TRBD2 (6 bases). Germline CDR1 and CDR2: SGHNT and YENEEA. V was clipped by 5 bases and J by 0 bases, with 11 bases between them. The CDR3 sequence is 14 residues long. The CDR3 protein is CASSKTGGSYEQYF. Written as DNA, the CDR3 is TGTGCCAGCAGCAAGACCGGGGGCTCCTACGAGCAGTACTTC.

The J gene is TRBJ2-5, the V gene TRBV27; 10 bases agree with TRBD2. The CDR3 is made up of 18 amino acids. Looked up from germline, CDR1 is MNHEY and CDR2 is SMNVEV (reference sequence). V lost 4 bases, J lost 4 bases, and 15 bases stayed unmatched. CDR3 protein: CASSSNPPSGGVRETQYF. As DNA, the CDR3 is TGTGCCAGCAGTTCCAATCCCCCGAGCGGGGGGGTTCGAGAGACCCAGTACTTC.

The chain is built from TRBV28 and TRBJ1-2, with 9 bases that match TRBD1. CDR1 is MDHEN, CDR2 SYDVKM, per germline. V lost 8 bases and J lost 7; bases outside the gene matches: 8. The CDR3 is 13 amino acids. CDR3 sequence (DNA): TGTGCCAGCCGGCACACAGGGGGCCGTGGCTACACCTTC. Encoded protein: CASRHTGGRGYTF.